This T cell receptor (beta chain) was recovered during a study of immune heterogeneity within non-small cell lung tumors. Trimming cost V 6 bases and J 9 bases, with 15 bases left between them. The germline V gene has CDR1 WSHSY and CDR2 SAAADI. CDR3 size: 13 residues. CDR3 of TCR beta was amplified by multiplex PCR that used 32 V and 13 J primers. Each CDR3 protein is one row after TCRdb ran MiXCR on the multiplex PCR reads. The repertoire holds over 2,500 distinct CDR3 sequences, with 41% as singletons. This clonotype is medium-sized within its sample. Template material comprised bulk tumor genomic DNA at roughly 650 ng per sample. The authors collected several far-apart biopsies from each primary tumor during surgery. Enrolled individuals presented with untreated, newly diagnosed non-small cell lung cancer and received curative surgery.

The sequencing sample was made of lung tumor tissue. The chain couples TRBV10-2 to TRBJ2-1; D unresolved. This clonotype was obtained from a woman aged 45-59 years with non-small cell lung cancer. CDR3 DNA sequence: TGCGCCAGCAGCAACCCCAACGTAGCTGAGCAGTTCTTC. It specifies CASSNPNVAEQFF.